This T cell receptor beta chain is drawn from a study of shared clonotypes between healthy human individuals. Each of the donors was a healthy adult who was HIV-negative and had not had a recent acute infection or vaccination. Each donor was a Caucasian adult residing in Nashville, Tennessee. This CDR3 contains 11 residues. The germline gives CDR1 SQVTM, CDR2 ANQGSEA. V gave up 6 bases and J gave up 6 bases, with 10 bases separating them. Worth noting for this clone: No antigen is known for it. Other DNA sequences of this sample code for an identical CDR3.

Study results and caveats: Sharing across four donors was highest in naive CD4 (roughly 5%) and lowest in memory CD8 (approximately 0.4%). Sample collection involved blood only; tissue repertoires are likely different.

Clones were read by immunoSEQ multiplex PCR, and TCRdb kept only the in-frame ones, dropping some. The repertoire holds fewer than 3 million clones, with around 90% as singletons. The sequenced material came from naive CD4+ T cells from PBMCs. Subset here: CD45RA+ positively selected. This receptor was taken from a man between 18 and 35 years old in good health. Some clones in this sample may be carry-over from other donors' samples. The rearrangement joins TRBV29-1 to TRBJ2-3; D tentatively reads TRBD1 or TRBD2 (6 bases each). Here the CDR3 DNA reads TGCAGCGTCGTAGGGGGGGATACGCAGTATTTT. This gives the protein CSVVGGDTQYF.